The rows below give T cell receptor beta chains drawn from one sample of a study of vaccination effects on CD4 cells after COVID-19. TCRdb's table, derived via immunoSEQ multiplex PCR, lists solely in-frame clones and lacks some. This sample has 13,000 or so clones, with 73% found just once. These receptors' targets are unknown. Sequences were derived from CD4+ T cells from PBMCs cultured with HCoV-NL63 spike peptides, sampled after COVID-19 vaccination. These receptors all come from a human donor who had a prior SARS-CoV-2 infection. CDR3s include the opening cysteine and the closing phenylalanine or tryptophan. The order of the fields is V gene, D gene, J gene, clone size, CDR3 DNA, CDR3 protein. D genes are given only for firm matches. Clone sizes are given selectively: once, few, many, or a class where the clone is expanded.

v_gene: TRBV6-1; d_gene: .; j_gene: TRBJ1-1; abundance: .; CDR3nt: TGTGCCAGTAACCGGGGGAACACTGAAGCTTTCTTT; CDR3aa: CASNRGNTEAFF
v_gene: TRBV4-3; d_gene: .; j_gene: TRBJ2-7; abundance: few; CDR3nt: TGCGCCAGCAGCCAAGATCTCGGAAGGGGGTCCTACGAGCAGTACTTC; CDR3aa: CASSQDLGRGSYEQYF
v_gene: TRBV3-1/TRBV3-2; d_gene: TRBD2; j_gene: TRBJ2-3; abundance: .; CDR3nt: TGTGCCAGCAGTCTAGCGGTTACAGATACGCAGTATTTT; CDR3aa: CASSLAVTDTQYF
v_gene: TRBV3-1/TRBV3-2; d_gene: .; j_gene: TRBJ2-6; abundance: once; CDR3nt: TGTGCCAGCAGCTTACGCGGGCTTTCTGGGGCCAACGTCCTGACTTTC; CDR3aa: CASSLRGLSGANVLTF
v_gene: TRBV12-3/TRBV12-4; d_gene: .; j_gene: TRBJ1-1; abundance: .; CDR3nt: TGTGCCAGCAGTTTGAGAGGCTCTACTGAAGCTTTCTTT; CDR3aa: CASSLRGSTEAFF
v_gene: TRBV5-4; d_gene: TRBD2; j_gene: TRBJ2-5; abundance: .; CDR3nt: TGTGCCAGCAGCTCGCGGACTAGCGGGGATATCCAAGAGACCCAGTACTTC; CDR3aa: CASSSRTSGDIQETQYF
v_gene: TRBV5-6; d_gene: TRBD1; j_gene: TRBJ1-2; abundance: .; CDR3nt: TGTGCCAGCAGCCACGGGCTGGGGCAGGGGGTAGGTGGCTACACCTTC; CDR3aa: CASSHGLGQGVGGYTF
v_gene: TRBV7-2; d_gene: .; j_gene: TRBJ2-5; abundance: .; CDR3nt: TGTGCCAGCAGCCTCTCGCTTGGGGAGACCCAGTACTTC; CDR3aa: CASSLSLGETQYF
v_gene: TRBV6-5; d_gene: .; j_gene: TRBJ1-1; abundance: .; CDR3nt: TGTGCCAGTAAGGGGTGGCGGGAGAACACTGAAGCTTTCTTT; CDR3aa: CASKGWRENTEAFF
v_gene: TRBV7-9; d_gene: TRBD2; j_gene: TRBJ2-7; abundance: .; CDR3nt: TGTGCCAGCAGCTTAGCGGGGGGGGGCGAGCAGTACTTC; CDR3aa: CASSLAGGGEQYF
v_gene: TRBV4-3; d_gene: TRBD2; j_gene: TRBJ2-1; abundance: .; CDR3nt: TGCGCCAGCAGCCAAGTACCTGGACTAGCGGATTACAATGAGCAGTTCTTC; CDR3aa: CASSQVPGLADYNEQFF
v_gene: TRBV6-1; d_gene: .; j_gene: TRBJ1-5; abundance: .; CDR3nt: TGTGCCAGCAGTGACGGATATAGCAATCAGCCCCAGCATTTT; CDR3aa: CASSDGYSNQPQHF
v_gene: TRBV5-1; d_gene: .; j_gene: TRBJ2-5; abundance: once; CDR3nt: TGCGCCAGCAGTAACGGACAGACTTTGTACCAAGAGACCCAGTACTTC; CDR3aa: CASSNGQTLYQETQYF
v_gene: TRBV5-4; d_gene: .; j_gene: TRBJ2-3; abundance: .; CDR3nt: TGTGCCAGCAGAGTTCGAGGGAGGCCAGATACGCAGTATTTT; CDR3aa: CASRVRGRPDTQYF
v_gene: TRBV7-9; d_gene: .; j_gene: TRBJ2-2; abundance: few; CDR3nt: TGTGCCAGCAGCTTGACGGGGAACACCGGGGAGCTGTTTTTT; CDR3aa: CASSLTGNTGELFF
v_gene: TRBV9; d_gene: .; j_gene: TRBJ2-3; abundance: .; CDR3nt: TGTGCCAGCAGCGCGGTGGGAGGAAGCACAGATACGCAGTATTTT; CDR3aa: CASSAVGGSTDTQYF
v_gene: TRBV11-2; d_gene: .; j_gene: TRBJ2-1; abundance: .; CDR3nt: TGTGCCAGCAGCTTAGGGGCTCAGAATGAGCAGTTCTTC; CDR3aa: CASSLGAQNEQFF
v_gene: TRBV7-8; d_gene: TRBD2; j_gene: TRBJ2-6; abundance: few; CDR3nt: TGTGCCAGCAGCGGACGACTGGGACTAGCGGGAGACTCTGGGGCCAACGTCCTGACTTTC; CDR3aa: CASSGRLGLAGDSGANVLTF
v_gene: TRBV25-1; d_gene: TRBD2; j_gene: TRBJ2-3; abundance: .; CDR3nt: TGTGCCAGCAGTGCCACGGGTTTAGCGGGATGGGCAGATACGCAGTATTTT; CDR3aa: CASSATGLAGWADTQYF
v_gene: TRBV5-5; d_gene: .; j_gene: TRBJ2-7; abundance: .; CDR3nt: TGTGCCAGCAGCTTGGGTTCCGGGGCCGGCTCCTACGAGCAGTACTTC; CDR3aa: CASSLGSGAGSYEQYF
v_gene: TRBV9; d_gene: .; j_gene: TRBJ2-1; abundance: .; CDR3nt: TGTGCCAGCAGCGTAGAGCTTCTAAACAATGAGCAGTTCTTC; CDR3aa: CASSVELLNNEQFF
v_gene: TRBV3-1/TRBV3-2; d_gene: .; j_gene: TRBJ2-7; abundance: .; CDR3nt: TGTGCCAGCACCCAAGGAAAAGGGGACGAGCAGTACTTC; CDR3aa: CASTQGKGDEQYF
v_gene: TRBV10-3; d_gene: TRBD1; j_gene: TRBJ2-1; abundance: .; CDR3nt: TGTGCCATCCGGGACAGGACATACAATGAGCAGTTCTTC; CDR3aa: CAIRDRTYNEQFF
v_gene: TRBV7-6; d_gene: .; j_gene: TRBJ1-3; abundance: medium-sized; CDR3nt: TGTGCCAGCAGCTTAGGGGCTTGGGATGGCTCTGGAAACACCATATATTTT; CDR3aa: CASSLGAWDGSGNTIYF
v_gene: TRBV5-1; d_gene: .; j_gene: TRBJ2-1; abundance: .; CDR3nt: TGCGCCAGCAGCAACTATGGCCTTTTGAATGAGCAGTTCTTC; CDR3aa: CASSNYGLLNEQFF
v_gene: TRBV5-4; d_gene: TRBD2; j_gene: TRBJ2-5; abundance: .; CDR3nt: TGTGCCAGCAGGTCGGGGGGGGGCTCCCAAGAGACCCAGTACTTC; CDR3aa: CASRSGGGSQETQYF
v_gene: TRBV5-4; d_gene: .; j_gene: TRBJ1-1; abundance: .; CDR3nt: TGTGCCAGCAGACTAACTCCGGGGGACACTGAAGCTTTCTTT; CDR3aa: CASRLTPGDTEAFF
v_gene: TRBV5-1; d_gene: TRBD1; j_gene: TRBJ2-2; abundance: few; CDR3nt: TGCGCCAGCAGCTTGGGGACAGGGTGGTACACCGGGGAGCTGTTTTTT; CDR3aa: CASSLGTGWYTGELFF
v_gene: TRBV3-1/TRBV3-2; d_gene: TRBD1; j_gene: TRBJ1-5; abundance: .; CDR3nt: TGTGCCAGCAGCCCCGGGACAGGGGACAATCAGCCCCAGCATTTT; CDR3aa: CASSPGTGDNQPQHF
v_gene: TRBV5-6; d_gene: .; j_gene: TRBJ1-5; abundance: .; CDR3nt: TGTGCCAGCAGCTTGCTCAGGACGGATGATCAGCCCCAGCATTTT; CDR3aa: CASSLLRTDDQPQHF
v_gene: TRBV7-9; d_gene: TRBD2; j_gene: TRBJ2-1; abundance: .; CDR3nt: TGTGCCAGCAGCTTACTAGCGGCTTCCTACAATGAGCAGTTCTTC; CDR3aa: CASSLLAASYNEQFF
v_gene: TRBV18; d_gene: .; j_gene: TRBJ2-7; abundance: .; CDR3nt: TGTGCCAGCTCCCTGGGTCTCCACCTAGAGGGCTACGAGCAGTACTTC; CDR3aa: CASSLGLHLEGYEQYF
v_gene: TRBV5-1; d_gene: .; j_gene: TRBJ2-5; abundance: .; CDR3nt: TGCGCCAGCAGTCGGGGAGAACAAGAGACCCAGTACTTC; CDR3aa: CASSRGEQETQYF
v_gene: TRBV2; d_gene: .; j_gene: TRBJ1-2; abundance: .; CDR3nt: TGTGCCAGCAGTGAAAACAGTTATGGCTACACCTTC; CDR3aa: CASSENSYGYTF
v_gene: TRBV12-5; d_gene: TRBD1; j_gene: TRBJ2-2; abundance: few; CDR3nt: TGTGCTAGTGGTGCCGGGACAGGGGGCACCGGGGAGCTGTTTTTT; CDR3aa: CASGAGTGGTGELFF
v_gene: TRBV5-1; d_gene: .; j_gene: TRBJ2-5; abundance: .; CDR3nt: TGCGCCAGCAGCTTGATGGGGGAGATGAGAGAGACCCAGTACTTC; CDR3aa: CASSLMGEMRETQYF